This passage covers 31 T cell receptor beta chains from one sample sequenced in a study of T-cell reconstitution after alpha-beta-depleted transplantation in children. Unique molecular identifiers were incorporated when the TCRbeta library was constructed. MiXCR, run by TCRdb on the PCR reads, gives a single entry per CDR3 protein. The table has 400,000 to 550,000 distinct CDR3 sequences, 8% to 11% seen once. Sequenced material: PBMCs, taken before TCRalphabeta/CD19-depleted stem cell transplant. These receptors originate from a child younger than 10 with inherited bone marrow failure, due to receive a stem cell transplant.

This clonotype was counted many times. The CDR3 nucleotides read TGTGCCAGCAGCTTACCGACAGGCAACAATGAGCAGTTCTTC. This gives the protein CASSLPTGNNEQFF. V is TRBV7-6 and J is TRBJ2-1, with D maybe TRBD1 (6 bases). The V end was cut by 2 bases, the J end by 5 bases, with 10 bases between. The CDR3 covers 14 residues. The germline CDR1 and CDR2 sequences are SGHVS and FNYEAQ.

This clonotype was recorded at least ten times. This rearrangement joins TRBV25-1 to TRBJ2-5; TRBD2 is a possible D gene (5 bases). V gave up 2 bases and J gave up 4 bases, with 17 bases separating them. The CDR3 covers 16 residues. Germline CDR1 is MGHDK and CDR2 is SYGVNS. The CDR3 spells CASSEAPPGWAETQYF. CDR3 coding DNA: TGTGCCAGCAGTGAAGCCCCACCGGGGTGGGCAGAGACCCAGTACTTC. Full variable domain (missing parts from reference TRBV25-1 and TRBJ2-5): EADIYQTPRYLVIGTGKKITLECSQTMGHDKMYWYQQDPGMELHLIHYSYGVNSTEKGDLSSESTVSRIRTEHFPLTLESARPSHTSQYLCASSEAPPGWAETQYFGPGTRLLVL.

V gene TRBV30 combines with J gene TRBJ2-1; D is uncertain. The CDR3 is made up of 14 amino acids. With 0 bases removed from V and 7 bases from J, the gap between germline ends came to 13 bases. CDR1 is GTSNPN, CDR2 SVGIG, per germline (reference sequence). The CDR3, as DNA: TGTGCCTGGAGTGTAGTCAAATTGTGGAATGAGCAGTTCTTC. The encoded protein is CAWSVVKLWNEQFF.

This clonotype was counted ten times or more. The chain has TRBV7-6 and TRBJ2-7; D perhaps matches TRBD2 (5 bases). The ends were cut back, 5 bases at V and 5 bases at J, with 13 bases in the middle. The CDR3 length is 13 residues. From germline, CDR1 is SGHVS and CDR2 FNYEAQ. The CDR3 sequence is CASSRTPSNEQYF. The DNA for the CDR3 is TGTGCCAGCAGCCGAACGCCTAGCAACGAGCAGTACTTC.

The chain links TRBV3-1 to TRBJ1-4, with 8 positions matching TRBD1. The germline V gene encodes CDR1 LGHDT and CDR2 YNNKEL (reference sequence). The length of the CDR3 is 16 residues. The ends lost 4 bases at V and 5 bases at J; junction bases unmatched: 9. CDR3 protein: CASSPNTGGRNEKLFF. CDR3 DNA sequence: TGTGCCAGCAGCCCCAACACAGGGGGAAGGAATGAAAAACTGTTTTTT.

This clonotype showed up many times. This chain joins TRBV28 and TRBJ2-7; 9 nucleotides align to TRBD1. With 7 bases clipped from V and 6 bases from J, the junction kept 10 bases outside the gene matches. Germline V CDR1 and CDR2: MDHEN, SYDVKM. CDR3 size: 14 residues. The CDR3 bases are TGTGCCAGCACCGTGGCCGGGACAGGGTCCGAGCAGTACTTC. Translated: CASTVAGTGSEQYF.

This clonotype was counted many times. The rearrangement joins TRBV20-1 to TRBJ1-5; D not certain. Germline V lookup: CDR1 DFQATT, CDR2 SNEGSKA (reference sequence). This CDR3 is built from 15 residues. The V end lost 3 bases, the J end lost 0 bases, and 12 bases lay between the germline ends. The CDR3 spells CSASGSMHSNQPQHF. CDR3 DNA: TGCAGTGCTAGTGGGTCGATGCATAGCAATCAGCCCCAGCATTTT.

This clonotype was seen ten or more times. The V and J genes are TRBV5-1 and TRBJ2-5, with D unresolved. Germline V gene sequence: CDR1 SGHRS, CDR2 YFSETQ. There are 16 residues in the CDR3. Trimming left V 4 bases short and J 2 bases short, with 18 bases between. The CDR3 sequence is CASSAVAPKSQETQYF. The CDR3 bases are TGCGCCAGCAGCGCGGTCGCACCCAAATCACAAGAGACCCAGTACTTC.

Many counts were recorded for this clonotype. V gene TRBV4-3 combines with J gene TRBJ2-5; 9 nucleotides align to TRBD1. The CDR3 is made up of 16 amino acids. The junction had 8 bases not matched to a gene; V was cut back by 1 base and J by 5 bases. Germline loops: CDR1 LGHNA, CDR2 YSLEER. Here the CDR3 reads CASSQAPGQGFETQYF. CDR3 DNA sequence: TGCGCCAGCAGCCAAGCGCCGGGACAGGGATTCGAGACCCAGTACTTC.

The sample holds many counts of this clonotype. CDR3 in amino acids: CASSSRLAGGPRTGELFF. The CDR3 coding sequence is TGTGCCAGCAGCTCCAGACTAGCGGGAGGGCCTCGCACCGGGGAGCTGTTTTTT. V and J are TRBV11-2 and TRBJ2-2, with 14 bases matching TRBD2. Per germline, CDR1 SGHAT and CDR2 FQNNGV. The CDR3 spans 18 residues. V gave up 4 bases and J gave up 4 bases; unmatched junction bases: 8.

The sample holds many counts of this clonotype. This sequence joins TRBV29-1 and TRBJ2-5; 7 bases are a match to TRBD2. CDR3 length: 11 residues. Germline CDR1 SQVTM, CDR2 ANQGSEA. The V gene end was trimmed by 7 bases and the J gene end by 9 bases; junction bases not matched to a gene: 8. CDR3: CSASGTKPQYF. The CDR3 nucleotides read TGCAGCGCCTCCGGGACTAAACCCCAGTACTTC. The entire variable domain, with the rest obtained from reference TRBV29-1 and TRBJ2-5, is as follows: SAVISQKPSRDICQRGTSLTIQCQVDSQVTMMFWYRQQPGQSLTLIATANQGSEATYESGFVIDKFPISRPNLTFSTLTVSNMSPEDSSIYLCSASGTKPQYFGPGTRLLVL.

This clonotype appeared many times. V usage is TRBV5-1 and J usage is TRBJ1-4, with D unclear. Germline CDR1 and CDR2: SGHRS and YFSETQ. Trimming removed 4 bases at V and 2 bases at J, with 9 bases between. There are 14 residues in the CDR3. For the CDR3, the DNA is TGCGCCAGCAGCCGGACTGCTACTAATGAAAAACTGTTTTTT. Translation gives CASSRTATNEKLFF.

The chain uses TRBV19 and TRBJ2-2, with D tentatively TRBD1 or TRBD2 (5 bases each). The V gene lost 6 bases and the J gene lost 3 bases, with 14 bases spanning the gap. From germline, CDR1 is LNHDA and CDR2 SQIVND (reference sequence). The CDR3 length is 15 residues. CDR3 nucleotide sequence: TGTGCCAGTAGGGAGGCCAGGGTTTACACCGGGGAGCTGTTTTTT. It is translated as CASREARVYTGELFF.

In this sample, this clonotype turned up many times. The chain joins TRBV4-3 to TRBJ2-3; 14 nucleotides line up with TRBD2. Losses at the gene ends were 0 bases for V and 4 bases for J; bases not matched to a gene: 12. Germline V gene lookup returns CDR1 LGHNA and CDR2 YSLEER. This CDR3 contains 20 residues. The CDR3 loop reads CASSQDRMTSGRAAADTQYF. CDR3 DNA: TGCGCCAGCAGCCAAGATCGGATGACTAGCGGGAGGGCGGCGGCAGATACGCAGTATTTT.

This clonotype was recorded many times. The rearrangement uses TRBV7-2 and TRBJ2-5; D possibly uses TRBD1 or TRBD2 (5 bases each). CDR1 and CDR2 from the germline V gene are SGHTA and FQGNSA. V lost 5 bases and J lost 5, with 12 bases in between. This CDR3 has 13 amino acids. The CDR3 DNA is TGTGCCAGCAGCCCGCGATGGGGGGAGACCCAGTACTTC. Its protein is CASSPRWGETQYF.

This clonotype was counted at least ten times. The V and J genes are TRBV15 and TRBJ1-6; TRBD1 might be the D (6 bases). The CDR3 is made up of 14 amino acids. V was trimmed by 1 base and J by 7 bases, leaving 8 bases between them. CDR1 and CDR2 from the germline V gene are LNHNV and YYDKDF (reference sequence). The CDR3 sequence is CATSRGTANSPLHF. The CDR3 DNA follows: TGTGCCACCAGCAGAGGGACAGCCAATTCACCCCTCCACTTT. The full variable domain, in which reference TRBV15 and TRBJ1-6 provide the parts outside the CDR3, is DAMVIQNPRYQVTQFGKPVTLSCSQTLNHNVMYWYQQKSSQAPKLLFHYYDKDFNNEADTPDNFQSRRPNTSFCFLDIRSPGLGDTAMYLCATSRGTANSPLHFGNGTRLTVT.

For this clonotype: A read error is possible here, since a much larger clone lies one base away. The rearrangement joins TRBV25-1 to TRBJ1-1; a possible D gene is TRBD1 (6 bases). Deletions cut 6 bases from V and 4 bases from J, with 15 bases between. The CDR3 extends over 14 amino acids. Germline CDR1 is MGHDK and CDR2 is SYGVNS. CDR3 DNA sequence: TGTGCCAGCAGGCCAGCAGGGGACTGCACTGAAGCTTTCTTT. This sequence encodes CASRPAGDCTEAFF.

This clonotype was picked up many times. The V and J genes are TRBV7-9 and TRBJ2-2; 8 bases line up with TRBD2. Germline-derived CDR1 and CDR2 are SEHNR and FQNEAQ (reference sequence). The J segment lost 5 bases and the V segment lost 5 bases, leaving 7 bases of the junction unmatched. This CDR3 has 15 amino acids. CDR3 amino acids: CASSGAGVGTGELFF. In DNA form, the CDR3 reads TGTGCCAGCAGCGGAGCGGGAGTTGGAACCGGGGAGCTGTTTTTT.

This clonotype has at least ten counts. This chain connects TRBV4-3 to TRBJ2-7; TRBD2 matches at 8 bases. The V gene's germline CDR1 is LGHNA and CDR2 YSLEER. This CDR3 has 18 residues. The ends lost 1 base at V and 0 bases at J; junction bases unmatched: 11. The CDR3 loop is CASSQVPILADSSYEQYF. CDR3 nucleotides: TGCGCCAGCAGCCAAGTTCCGATACTAGCGGATAGCTCCTACGAGCAGTACTTC.

The chain has TRBV28 and TRBJ2-1; the D gene is possibly TRBD2 (5 bases). V lost 2 bases and J 15 bases, leaving 14 bases between the germline ends. CDR3 length: 12 amino acids. Germline loops: CDR1 MDHEN, CDR2 SYDVKM. The CDR3 loop is CASSLIGTSPFF. The CDR3 bases are TGTGCCAGCAGTTTAATAGGTACTAGTCCGTTCTTC.

Ten or more counts support this clonotype. The chain couples TRBV7-2 to TRBJ1-3, with a tentative D call TRBD1 (6 bases). This CDR3 has 15 residues. Germline V gives CDR1 SGHTA, CDR2 FQGNSA. V shed 4 bases and J shed 8 bases, with 18 bases lying between them. DNA for the CDR3: TGTGCCAGCAGCTCAAGAGGGGGAGCCGGGGACACCATATATTTT. This gives the protein CASSSRGGAGDTIYF.

There are a few counts of this clonotype. The chain recombines TRBV10-3 with TRBJ2-1; 7 positions agree with TRBD1. CDR1 and CDR2 (germline): ENHRY, SYGVKD. V trimming: 6 bases; J trimming: 8 bases; junction bases outside the gene matches: 4. This CDR3 region has 12 residues. The CDR3 DNA is TGTGCCATCAGCCCAACAGGGGATGAGCAGTTCTTC. This translates into CAISPTGDEQFF.

This clonotype was recorded at least ten times. CDR3 residues: CASSLPTPNTGELFF. As DNA, the CDR3 is TGTGCCAGCAGTCTCCCGACACCGAACACCGGGGAGCTGTTTTTT. The chain links TRBV28 to TRBJ2-2; D uncertain. The CDR3 has 15 residues. Germline lookup yields CDR1 MDHEN and CDR2 SYDVKM. V lost 5 bases and J 0 bases, leaving 10 bases between the germline ends.

In this sample, this clonotype turned up many times. The V and J genes are TRBV2 and TRBJ1-1; the D gene is possibly TRBD1 (6 bases). This CDR3 spans 14 amino acids. Looked up from germline, CDR1 is SNHLY and CDR2 is FYNNEI. Deletions cut 2 bases from V and 4 bases from J, with 11 bases between. In DNA form, the CDR3 reads TGTGCCAGCAGTGAATTGTACAGGGCCACTGAAGCTTTCTTT. Residues: CASSELYRATEAFF.

Ten or more counts support this clonotype. This chain connects TRBV28 to TRBJ2-5; 8 bases are a match to TRBD2. Germline trimming cut 1 base from V and 5 bases from J; bases unmatched to any gene: 9. Germline V gene sequence: CDR1 MDHEN, CDR2 SYDVKM. CDR3 length: 16 amino acids. The CDR3 protein is CASSLSGRAWGETQYF. The CDR3 DNA follows: TGTGCCAGCAGTTTATCCGGGAGGGCCTGGGGTGAGACCCAGTACTTC.

V gene TRBV9 combines with J gene TRBJ2-7; D call uncertain. CDR3 length equals 12 residues. Germline V gives CDR1 SGDLS, CDR2 YYNGEE. V was trimmed by 2 bases and J by 7 bases, leaving 10 bases between them. CDR3 nucleotide sequence: TGTGCCAGCAGCGTGGATCTGGGGGAGCAGTACTTC. This translates into CASSVDLGEQYF.

The rearrangement joins TRBV4-3 to TRBJ2-7; D gene ambiguous. Deletions cut 1 base from V and 0 bases from J, with 10 bases between. Germline V gives CDR1 LGHNA, CDR2 YSLEER. The CDR3 is made up of 15 amino acids. CDR3 region: CASSQGGRGSYEQYF. CDR3 nucleotides: TGCGCCAGCAGCCAAGGGGGAAGAGGCTCCTACGAGCAGTACTTC.

This clonotype was detected ten times or more. The V call is TRBV7-8, the J call TRBJ2-3, with 8 bases fitting TRBD2. Germline-derived CDR1 and CDR2 are SGHVS and FQNEAQ. CDR3 length equals 17 residues. Trimming at V came to 5 bases and at J to 1 base, leaving 11 bases not matched to a gene. This CDR3 reads CASSPSGREARTDTQYF. The CDR3 nucleotides read TGTGCCAGCAGCCCGTCCGGGCGGGAGGCCCGCACAGATACGCAGTATTTT.

The chain joins TRBV19 to TRBJ2-1; TRBD1 is a possible D gene (5 bases). Germline lookup yields CDR1 LNHDA and CDR2 SQIVND (reference sequence). Between the trimmed V and J ends, which lost 3 bases and 6 bases, there was a span of 9 bases. The CDR3 is made up of 13 amino acids. The chain's CDR3 is CASSIWGLNEQFF. In DNA, the CDR3 is TGTGCCAGTAGTATCTGGGGCCTCAATGAGCAGTTCTTC.

In its sample, this clonotype was seen many times. The V and J genes are TRBV20-1 and TRBJ1-5, with D unresolved. CDR3 length: 12 residues. Trimming left V 1 base short and J 6 bases short, with 7 bases between. Germline CDR1 is DFQATT and CDR2 is SNEGSKA (reference sequence). In nucleotides, the CDR3 is TGCAGTGCTAGAGTTTACTCTCAGCCCCAGCATTTT. This sequence encodes CSARVYSQPQHF.

A few counts support this clonotype. The chain is built from TRBV4-3 and TRBJ1-6, with 7 bases that match TRBD1. Trimming removed 0 bases from V and 3 bases from J; junction bases left unmatched: 5. CDR3 length: 17 residues. Germline CDR1 is LGHNA and CDR2 is YSLEER. The DNA for the CDR3 is TGCGCCAGCAGCCAAGATCAGGGGGGACTCTATAATTCACCCCTCCACTTT. As protein: CASSQDQGGLYNSPLHF.